Here is one T cell receptor beta chain with its context. These data are taken from a study of blood T cell repertoires in COVID-19. For the study at large: Samples of COVID-19 (acute and convalescent) were obtained from the United States, Italy and Spain. Sample material is recorded as cDNA or gDNA derived from T cells, B-cell-depleted T cells, or PBMCs.

Authors' methods: Estimation of nucleated cell counts relied on the amplification of reference gene primers. Only in-frame clones appear in the TCRdb table, and some are missing; sequencing was by immunoSEQ multiplex PCR. D and trimming were read from the DNA, whereas the V and J calls and clone size are those reported in that table. The sample lists under 100,000 clones, about 90% seen once, with about 16% in the top ten. This CDR3 has 16 residues. Looked up from germline, CDR1 is MGHDK and CDR2 is SYGVNS. The ends were cut back, 2 bases at V and 2 bases at J, with 14 bases in the middle. The sample consisted of peripheral blood. This sequence originates from a male donor with acute or convalescent COVID-19. The gene calls are TRBV25-1 and TRBJ2-3; tentative D call: TRBD2 (5 bases). The CDR3 nucleotides read TGTGCCAGCAGTGAAGGATTAGCGCAATCCACAGATACGCAGTATTTT. This encodes CASSEGLAQSTDTQYF.